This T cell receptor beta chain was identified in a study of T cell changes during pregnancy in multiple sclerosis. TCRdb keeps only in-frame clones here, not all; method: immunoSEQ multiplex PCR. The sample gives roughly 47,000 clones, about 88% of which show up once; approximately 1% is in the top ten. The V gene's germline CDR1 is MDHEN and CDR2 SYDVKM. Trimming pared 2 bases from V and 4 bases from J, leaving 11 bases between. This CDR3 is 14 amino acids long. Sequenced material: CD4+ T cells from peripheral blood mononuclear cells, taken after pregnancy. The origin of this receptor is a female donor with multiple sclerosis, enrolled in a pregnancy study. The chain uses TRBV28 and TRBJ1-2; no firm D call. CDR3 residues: CASSLEGAGYGYTF. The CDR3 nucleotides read TGTGCCAGCAGTTTAGAGGGAGCAGGCTATGGCTACACCTTC.